This T cell receptor beta chain was sequenced in a study of T-cell memory formation after mild COVID-19. Regarding the study as a whole: Most CD4+ clones that shrank were in CM and EM, while CD8+ ones turned up in EMRA.

This clonotype was observed a few times. Its specificity is unknown. Unmatched junction bases numbered 12, after V lost 3 bases and J lost 2 bases. Germline V gene lookup returns CDR1 SGHNT and CDR2 YYREEE (reference sequence). The CDR3 sequence is 18 residues long. 5'RACE with constant-segment primers yielded barcoded, UMI-tagged TCR alpha and TCR beta cDNA libraries. TCRdb called the 5' RACE reads again in MiXCR, with one record for every CDR3 protein. In the table there are a few hundred thousand distinct CDR3 sequences, approximately 21% of which are singletons. This sequence was found in an adult woman who had mild COVID-19 (a few samples of this study predate the infection). Cell type and time point are not known. Sequencing was performed on PBMCs or a T cell subset sorted from them (not recorded which). The chain employs TRBV5-4 and TRBJ2-7; 12 bases agree with TRBD2. CDR3 residues: CASSWWVLAGGNTYEQYF. The CDR3 region has the DNA TGTGCCAGCAGCTGGTGGGTCCTAGCGGGAGGGAATACCTACGAGCAGTACTTC.